These 25 T cell receptor beta chains originate from one sample sequenced in a study of T cell responses to AZD1222 COVID-19 vaccine (dated by TCRdb to the early 2020s). Library generation was performed with the immunoSEQ multiplex PCR assay. The table comes from immuneACCESS by way of TCRdb, which keeps in-frame sequences with V and J called. Part of the clones is missing from these tables; in studies checked, under half for an unresolved V gene and the rest for unknown reasons. The sample table lists 95,000 to 110,000 clones, 93% of them with a count of one. The ten largest make up around 4.7% of the sample. The sample's time point, from its label and the paper: baseline before first vaccination. Sequenced material: peripheral blood, taken on day 0 of AZD1222 vaccination. The receptors were gathered from an adult in good health.

The rearrangement uses TRBV30 and TRBJ2-7; 8 bases align to TRBD2. With V trimmed by 1 base and J by 0 bases, 2 bases remained unmatched. The CDR3 has 14 amino acids. The germline V gene encodes CDR1 GTSNPN and CDR2 SVGIG (reference sequence). Here the CDR3 reads CAWSASGSSYEQYF. The CDR3 coding sequence is TGTGCCTGGAGTGCTAGCGGGTCCTCCTACGAGCAGTACTTC. The full variable domain, rest sourced from reference TRBV30 and TRBJ2-7, is SQTIHQWPATLVQPVGSPLSLECTVEGTSNPNLYWYRQAAGRGLQLLFYSVGIGQISSEVPQNLSASRPQDRQFILSSKKLLLSDSGFYLCAWSASGSSYEQYFGPGTRLTVT.

This chain links TRBV5-1 with TRBJ1-1; D call uncertain. Germline V gives CDR1 SGHRS, CDR2 YFSETQ. The CDR3 extends over 14 amino acids. Trimming removed 0 bases from V and 5 bases from J, with 11 bases in between. CDR3 sequence reads: CASSLESYRTEAFF. CDR3 DNA: TGCGCCAGCAGCTTGGAAAGTTACAGAACTGAAGCTTTCTTT.

The chain combines TRBV7-2 with TRBJ2-1, with TRBD2 identical over 9 bases. Trimming removed 3 bases from V and 2 bases from J; junction bases left unmatched: 11. CDR1 is SGHTA, CDR2 FQGNSA, per germline. This CDR3 region has 18 residues. CDR3 protein: CASSLQPTTSGTYNEQFF. The CDR3 nucleotides are TGTGCCAGCAGCTTGCAACCCACGACTAGCGGAACCTACAATGAGCAGTTCTTC.

The chain carries TRBV9 and TRBJ1-3; D perhaps matches TRBD1 (5 bases). With 4 bases removed from V and 0 bases from J, the gap between germline ends came to 11 bases. The CDR3 spans 15 residues. CDR1 and CDR2 (germline): SGDLS, YYNGEE. The CDR3, as DNA: TGTGCCAGCAGCCCCTCAGGGACCTCTGGAAACACCATATATTTT. This gives the protein CASSPSGTSGNTIYF.

The rearrangement links TRBV12-5 to TRBJ2-1, with 7 bases lining up with TRBD1. V lost 5 bases and J lost 0; bases outside the gene matches: 19. CDR3 length: 20 residues. The germline CDR1 and CDR2 sequences are LGHNT and FRNRAP. In DNA, the CDR3 is TGTGCTAGTGGTCAGTACGCTTGGTCCACAGGGGAGAGCTCCTACAATGAGCAGTTCTTC. This gives the protein CASGQYAWSTGESSYNEQFF.

This chain connects TRBV7-3 to TRBJ2-1; 8 nucleotides line up with TRBD1. With 5 bases clipped from V and 2 bases from J, the junction kept 5 bases outside the gene matches. This CDR3 comprises 15 residues. Germline CDR1 reads SGHTA; CDR2 reads FQGTGA. CDR3 region: CASSRQGSAYNEQFF. Here the CDR3 DNA reads TGTGCCAGCAGCCGACAGGGGTCCGCCTACAATGAGCAGTTCTTC.

This rearrangement joins TRBV4-1 to TRBJ2-5, with a weak D call TRBD2 (6 bases). The CDR3 spans 15 residues. The V end lost 0 bases, the J end lost 4 bases, and 12 bases lay between the germline ends. Germline lookup yields CDR1 MGHRA and CDR2 YSYEKL. CDR3 DNA: TGCGCCAGCAGCCAAGATAGGAGGGTACGAGAGACCCAGTACTTC. This gives the protein CASSQDRRVRETQYF.

V is TRBV7-9 and J is TRBJ2-1; 12 nucleotides line up with TRBD1. J gave up 6 bases and V 4 bases, and 4 bases lay outside the gene matches. Germline lookup yields CDR1 SEHNR and CDR2 FQNEAQ (reference sequence). This CDR3 spans 15 amino acids. DNA for the CDR3: TGTGCCAGCAGCTCCCGGGACAGGGGGCTCAATGAGCAGTTCTTC. This sequence encodes CASSSRDRGLNEQFF.

V usage is TRBV7-2 and J usage is TRBJ2-1, with TRBD2 matching over 7 bases. The length of the CDR3 is 15 residues. CDR1 and CDR2 (germline): SGHTA, FQGNSA. Trimming removed 2 bases from V and 10 bases from J; junction bases left unmatched: 11. The CDR3, as DNA: TGTGCCAGCAGCTTACTGGCTAGTCAGCGGGGAGAGCAGTTCTTC. Protein sequence: CASSLLASQRGEQFF.

The V call is TRBV6-5, the J call TRBJ2-7; tentative D call: TRBD2 (5 bases). Germline V gene data show CDR1 as MNHEY and CDR2 as SVGAGI. The CDR3 consists of 13 residues. Trimming removed 6 bases at V and 0 bases at J, with 9 bases between. This chain's CDR3 is CASRDFSSYEQYF. The CDR3 bases are TGTGCCAGCAGGGACTTCAGCTCCTACGAGCAGTACTTC.

The chain joins TRBV6-5 to TRBJ1-2; D unresolved. The CDR3 is 14 amino acids. Germline-derived CDR1 and CDR2 are MNHEY and SVGAGI. V was clipped by 4 bases and J by 4 bases, with 13 bases between them. CDR3 sequence reads: CASSWEGPVYGYTF. The CDR3 nucleotides read TGTGCCAGCAGTTGGGAAGGACCCGTCTATGGCTACACCTTC.

This chain joins TRBV6-5 and TRBJ2-1, with D uncertain. Germline V gives CDR1 MNHEY, CDR2 SVGAGI. V was cut by 8 bases and J by 6 bases, with 17 bases left in between. This CDR3 has 14 amino acids. The CDR3 nucleotides read TGTGCCAGCTCCGTTTTCAGGTCGGGCAATGAGCAGTTCTTC. Amino acids: CASSVFRSGNEQFF.

V is TRBV4-1 and J is TRBJ2-1; D gene ambiguous. Germline lookup yields CDR1 MGHRA and CDR2 YSYEKL. The V gene lost 4 bases and the J gene lost 6 bases, with 10 bases spanning the gap. The CDR3 sequence is 13 residues long. This CDR3 is CASSRDRFNEQFF. Here the CDR3 DNA reads TGCGCCAGCAGCCGGGATAGGTTCAATGAGCAGTTCTTC.

The CDR3 protein is CASTNTGHLAAFF. The CDR3 bases are TGTGCCAGTACTAATACGGGACACCTCGCAGCTTTCTTT. The V gene is TRBV19, the J gene TRBJ1-1, with D maybe TRBD1 (6 bases). The CDR3 is 13 residues long. Germline loops: CDR1 LNHDA, CDR2 SQIVND (reference sequence). With 7 bases removed from V and 10 bases from J, the gap between germline ends came to 19 bases.

The chain joins TRBV28 to TRBJ2-7; TRBD1 matches 10 bases. The germline V gene encodes CDR1 MDHEN and CDR2 SYDVKM. With V trimmed by 6 bases and J by 7 bases, 15 bases remained unmatched. This CDR3 comprises 16 residues. The chain's CDR3 is CASSTKRTGGSGEQYF. For the CDR3, the DNA is TGTGCCAGCAGCACTAAGCGGACAGGGGGTTCCGGGGAGCAGTACTTC.

This sequence joins TRBV3-1 (or the pseudogene TRBV3-2) and TRBJ1-3; no clear D gene. The V gene's germline CDR1 is LGHDT and CDR2 YNNKEL (reference sequence). Between the trimmed V and J ends, which lost 1 base and 0 bases, there was a span of 7 bases. The CDR3 has 15 amino acids. The CDR3 DNA reads TGTGCCAGCAGCCAAGCTCTGGTCTCTGGAAACACCATATATTTT. Its translation is CASSQALVSGNTIYF.

V gene TRBV7-9 combines with J gene TRBJ2-7; 8 bases line up with TRBD2. Unmatched junction bases numbered 1, after V lost 0 bases and J lost 3 bases. The V gene's germline CDR1 is SEHNR and CDR2 FQNEAQ (reference sequence). CDR3 length equals 14 residues. This chain's CDR3 is CASSLAGRDYEQYF. CDR3 nucleotides: TGTGCCAGCAGCTTAGCCGGGAGGGACTACGAGCAGTACTTC.

This chain joins TRBV7-8 and TRBJ2-1; D may correspond to TRBD1 or TRBD2 (5 bases each). Germline V CDR1 and CDR2: SGHVS, FQNEAQ. V lost 5 bases and J 9 bases, leaving 23 bases between the germline ends. CDR3 length: 16 residues. CDR3: CASSQRWDQKRVEQFF. DNA for the CDR3: TGTGCCAGCAGCCAAAGGTGGGACCAAAAACGGGTTGAGCAGTTCTTC.

This clone was seen more than once but under ten times. The chain uses TRBV19 and TRBJ2-1; tentative D call: TRBD2 (6 bases). This CDR3 has 15 residues. The germline CDR1 and CDR2 sequences are LNHDA and SQIVND (reference sequence). V was shortened by 6 bases and J by 2 bases, with 14 bases between the two germline ends. CDR3 region: CASRNQGGAYNEQFF. DNA of the CDR3: TGTGCCAGTAGGAATCAGGGAGGAGCCTACAATGAGCAGTTCTTC.

V is TRBV15 and J is TRBJ2-2; TRBD2 might be the D (5 bases). CDR1 is LNHNV and CDR2 is YYDKDF in the germline V gene (reference sequence). The CDR3 has 14 residues. Between the trimmed V and J ends, which lost 1 base and 3 bases, there was a span of 6 bases. CDR3 sequence (DNA): TGTGCCACCAGCAGAGTGAGGGACACCGGGGAGCTGTTTTTT. Residues: CATSRVRDTGELFF.

The V gene is TRBV7-3, the J gene TRBJ2-7; 12 bases are shared with TRBD2. V lost 5 bases and J lost 4; bases outside the gene matches: 9. The CDR3 covers 16 residues. The germline V gene encodes CDR1 SGHTA and CDR2 FQGTGA. The CDR3 DNA is TGTGCCAGCAGCCTCCTAGCGGGAGGGCCTGTTTACGAGCAGTACTTC. Its translation: CASSLLAGGPVYEQYF.

This chain joins TRBV2 and TRBJ2-2, with 9 bases that match TRBD1. The CDR3 is made up of 15 amino acids. The germline V gene has CDR1 SNHLY and CDR2 FYNNEI. The J segment lost 5 bases and the V segment lost 6 bases, leaving 7 bases of the junction unmatched. CDR3 protein: CASSRATGGTGELFF. The CDR3 DNA reads TGTGCCAGCAGCCGGGCGACAGGGGGGACCGGGGAGCTGTTTTTT.

V is TRBV11-2 and J is TRBJ2-3; D is unclear. Germline loops: CDR1 SGHAT, CDR2 FQNNGV. This CDR3 spans 13 amino acids. Deletions cut 1 base from V and 6 bases from J, with 8 bases between. CDR3 sequence: CASSLGLADTQYF. CDR3 DNA: TGTGCCAGCAGCTTAGGATTGGCGGATACGCAGTATTTT.

The V and J genes are TRBV15 and TRBJ2-7, with 7 positions matching TRBD1. Per germline, CDR1 LNHNV and CDR2 YYDKDF (reference sequence). The CDR3 runs 15 residues. J gave up 0 bases and V 5 bases, and 7 bases lay outside the gene matches. The CDR3 nucleotides read TGTGCCACCAGCCGCGCCGGGACAGCCTCCTACGAGCAGTACTTC. It yields the protein CATSRAGTASYEQYF.

This sequence joins TRBV5-6 and TRBJ2-7; 11 nucleotides agree with TRBD2. CDR3 length: 16 amino acids. CDR1 is SGHDT and CDR2 is YYEEEE in the germline V gene. The trim removed 2 bases at V and 1 base at J, leaving 5 bases unmatched. The CDR3 is CASSFAGTSGSYEQYF. CDR3 bases: TGTGCCAGCAGCTTCGCCGGGACTAGCGGTTCCTACGAGCAGTACTTC.